The following is a T cell receptor (beta chain) sequence with its context. What it binds is not known. Trimming removed 6 bases at V and 3 bases at J, with 17 bases between. The CDR3 length is 15 residues. Germline lookup yields CDR1 SGHTA and CDR2 FQGNSA. This sample stems from a study of shared clonotypes between healthy human individuals. Overall study results and limits: Clonotype sharing levels among donors were expected to vary with sequencing depth. It was observed that about 5% of naive CD4 clonotypes were shared across a handful of donors.

Donors, healthy HIV-negative adults, lacked recent acute infections or vaccinations. Sequencing was performed with immunoSEQ multiplex PCR; in TCRdb, only in-frame clones are kept and a portion is missing. The sample contains about 2.5 million clones, roughly 90% of which appear only once. The chain recombines TRBV7-2 with TRBJ2-5, with D unclear. The sample comprised naive CD4+ T cells from PBMCs. Subset here: CD45RA+ positively selected. This clonotype was obtained from a young man in good health. Some clones in this sample may be carry-over from other donors' samples. The CDR3 nucleotides read TGTGCCAGCAGTCAATTCAGGACGGTCAAAGAGACCCAGTACTTC. This gives the protein CASSQFRTVKETQYF.